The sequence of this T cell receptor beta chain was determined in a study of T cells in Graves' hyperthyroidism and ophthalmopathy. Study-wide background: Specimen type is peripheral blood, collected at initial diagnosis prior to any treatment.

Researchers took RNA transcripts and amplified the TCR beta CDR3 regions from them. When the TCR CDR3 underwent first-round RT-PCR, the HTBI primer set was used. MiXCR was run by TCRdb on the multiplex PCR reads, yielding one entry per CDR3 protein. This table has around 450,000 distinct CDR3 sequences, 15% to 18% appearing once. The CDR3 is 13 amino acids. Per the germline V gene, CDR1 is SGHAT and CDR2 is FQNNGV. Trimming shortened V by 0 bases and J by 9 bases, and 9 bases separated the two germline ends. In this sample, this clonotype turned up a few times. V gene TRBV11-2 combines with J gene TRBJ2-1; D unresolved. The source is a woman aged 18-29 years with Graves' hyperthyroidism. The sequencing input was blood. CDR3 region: CASSLEVVAEQFF. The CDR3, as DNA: TGTGCCAGCAGCTTAGAGGTTGTTGCTGAGCAGTTCTTC. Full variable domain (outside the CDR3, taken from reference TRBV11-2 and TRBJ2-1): EAGVAQSPRYKIIEKRQSVAFWCNPISGHATLYWYQQILGQGPKLLIQFQNNGVVDDSQLPKDRFSAERLKGVDSTLKIQPAKLEDSAVYLCASSLEVVAEQFFGPGTRLTVL.